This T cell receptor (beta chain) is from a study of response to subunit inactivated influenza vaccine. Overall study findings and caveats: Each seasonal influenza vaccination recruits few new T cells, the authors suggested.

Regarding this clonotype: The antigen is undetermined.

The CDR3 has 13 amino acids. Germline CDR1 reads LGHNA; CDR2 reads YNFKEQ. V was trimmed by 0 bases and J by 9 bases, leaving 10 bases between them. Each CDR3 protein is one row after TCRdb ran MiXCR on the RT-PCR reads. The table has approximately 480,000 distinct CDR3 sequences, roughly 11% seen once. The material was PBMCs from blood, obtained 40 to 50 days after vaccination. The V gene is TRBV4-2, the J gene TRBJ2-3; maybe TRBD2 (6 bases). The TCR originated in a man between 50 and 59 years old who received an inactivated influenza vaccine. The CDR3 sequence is CASSQDPGLTQYF. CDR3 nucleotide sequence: TGTGCCAGCAGCCAAGATCCGGGACTGACGCAGTATTTT.